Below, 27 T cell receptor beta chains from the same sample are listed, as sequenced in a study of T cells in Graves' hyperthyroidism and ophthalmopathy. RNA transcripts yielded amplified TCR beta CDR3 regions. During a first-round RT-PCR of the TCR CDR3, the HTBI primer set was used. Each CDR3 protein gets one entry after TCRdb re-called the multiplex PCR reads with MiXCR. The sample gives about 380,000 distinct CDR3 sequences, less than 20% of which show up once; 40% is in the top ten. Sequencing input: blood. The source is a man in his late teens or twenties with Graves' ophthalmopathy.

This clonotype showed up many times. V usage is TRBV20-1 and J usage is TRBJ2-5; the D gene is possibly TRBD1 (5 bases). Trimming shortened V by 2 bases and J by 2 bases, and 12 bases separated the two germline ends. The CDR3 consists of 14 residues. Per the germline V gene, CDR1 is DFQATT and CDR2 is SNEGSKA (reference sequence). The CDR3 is CSARKSGRQETQYF. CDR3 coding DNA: TGCAGTGCTAGAAAGTCAGGGCGACAAGAGACCCAGTACTTC.

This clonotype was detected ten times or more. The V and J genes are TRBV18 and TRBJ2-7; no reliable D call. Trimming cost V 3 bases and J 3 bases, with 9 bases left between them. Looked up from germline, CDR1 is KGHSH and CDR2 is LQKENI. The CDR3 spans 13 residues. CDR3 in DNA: TGTGCCAGCTCACCGGGCAGCCTCTACGAGCAGTACTTC. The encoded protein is CASSPGSLYEQYF.

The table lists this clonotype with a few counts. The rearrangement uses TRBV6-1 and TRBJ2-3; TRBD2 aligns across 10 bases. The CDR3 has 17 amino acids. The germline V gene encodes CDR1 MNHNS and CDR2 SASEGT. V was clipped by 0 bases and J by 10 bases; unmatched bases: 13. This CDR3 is CASSEASGGANTWAQYF. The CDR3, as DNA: TGTGCCAGCAGTGAAGCGAGCGGGGGGGCCAATACGTGGGCGCAGTATTTT.

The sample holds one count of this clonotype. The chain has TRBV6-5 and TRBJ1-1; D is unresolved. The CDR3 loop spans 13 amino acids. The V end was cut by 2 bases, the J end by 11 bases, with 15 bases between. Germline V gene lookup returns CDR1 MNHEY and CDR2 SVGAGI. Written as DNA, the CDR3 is TGTGCCAGCAGTTACGGGCAGTCCTCCTGGGCTTTCTTT. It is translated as CASSYGQSSWAFF.

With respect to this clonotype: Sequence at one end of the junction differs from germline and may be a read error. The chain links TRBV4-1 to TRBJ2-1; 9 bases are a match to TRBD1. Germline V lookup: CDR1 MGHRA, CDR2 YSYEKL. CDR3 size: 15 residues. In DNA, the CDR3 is TGTGCCAGCAGCCCCGGACAGGGGACACACAATGAGCAGTTCTTC. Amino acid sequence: CASSPGQGTHNEQFF.

The CDR3 sequence: CASTHWERTYEQYF. The CDR3 DNA is TGTGCCAGCACCCACTGGGAAAGGACCTACGAGCAGTACTTC. V usage is TRBV5-6 and J usage is TRBJ2-7; D remains unclear. Trimming cost V 6 bases and J 2 bases, with 15 bases left between them. Germline V gives CDR1 SGHDT, CDR2 YYEEEE. The CDR3 runs to 14 residues.

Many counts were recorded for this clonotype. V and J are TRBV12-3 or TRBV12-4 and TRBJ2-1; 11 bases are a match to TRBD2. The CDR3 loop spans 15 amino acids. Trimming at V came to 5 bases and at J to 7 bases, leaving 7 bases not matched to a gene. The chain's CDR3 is CASSVTSGGKNEQFF. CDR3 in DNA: TGTGCCAGCAGTGTAACTAGCGGGGGTAAGAATGAGCAGTTCTTC.

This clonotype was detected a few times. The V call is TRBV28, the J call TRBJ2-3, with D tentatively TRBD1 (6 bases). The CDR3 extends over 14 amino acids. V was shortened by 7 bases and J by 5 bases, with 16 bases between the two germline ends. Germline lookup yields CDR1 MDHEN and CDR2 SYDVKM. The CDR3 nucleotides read TGTGCCAGCAATGGGGGCCTACTACAAGATACGCAGTATTTT. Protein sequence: CASNGGLLQDTQYF.

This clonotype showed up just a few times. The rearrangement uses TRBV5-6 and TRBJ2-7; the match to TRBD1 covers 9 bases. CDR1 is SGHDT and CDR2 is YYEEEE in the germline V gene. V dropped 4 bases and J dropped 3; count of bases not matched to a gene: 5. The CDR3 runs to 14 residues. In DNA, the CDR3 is TGTGCCAGCAGCCAGGGACAGGGTTTCTACGAGCAGTACTTC. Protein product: CASSQGQGFYEQYF.

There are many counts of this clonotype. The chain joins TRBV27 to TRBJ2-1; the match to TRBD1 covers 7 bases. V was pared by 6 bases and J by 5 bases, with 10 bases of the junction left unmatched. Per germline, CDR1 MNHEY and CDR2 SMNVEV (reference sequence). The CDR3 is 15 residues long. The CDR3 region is CASSLGTEGHNEQFF. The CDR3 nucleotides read TGTGCCAGCAGCCTCGGGACAGAAGGGCACAATGAGCAGTTCTTC.

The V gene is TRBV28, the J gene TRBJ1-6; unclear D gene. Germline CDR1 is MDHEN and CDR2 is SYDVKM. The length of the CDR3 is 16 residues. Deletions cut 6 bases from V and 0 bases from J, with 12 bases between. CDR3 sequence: CASRRTESSYNSPLHF. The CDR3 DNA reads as TGTGCCAGCAGACGAACGGAAAGCTCCTATAATTCACCCCTCCACTTT.

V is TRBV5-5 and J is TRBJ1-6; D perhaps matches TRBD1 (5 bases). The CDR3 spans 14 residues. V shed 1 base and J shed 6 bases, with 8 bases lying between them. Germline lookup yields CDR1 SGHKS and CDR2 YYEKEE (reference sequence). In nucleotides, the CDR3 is TGTGCCAGCAGCTTGATACAGGTTAATTCACCCCTCCACTTT. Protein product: CASSLIQVNSPLHF. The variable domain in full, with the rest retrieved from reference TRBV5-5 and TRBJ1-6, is DAGVTQSPTHLIKTRGQQVTLRCSPISGHKSVSWYQQVLGQGPQFIFQYYEKEERGRGNFPDRFSARQFPNYSSELNVNALLLGDSALYLCASSLIQVNSPLHFGNGTRLTVT.

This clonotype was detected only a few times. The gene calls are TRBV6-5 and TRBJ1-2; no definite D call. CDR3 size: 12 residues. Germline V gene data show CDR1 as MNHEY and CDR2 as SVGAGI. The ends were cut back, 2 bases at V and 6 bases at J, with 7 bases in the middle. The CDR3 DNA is TGTGCCAGCAGTTACGCCGAGAATGGCTACACCTTC. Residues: CASSYAENGYTF.

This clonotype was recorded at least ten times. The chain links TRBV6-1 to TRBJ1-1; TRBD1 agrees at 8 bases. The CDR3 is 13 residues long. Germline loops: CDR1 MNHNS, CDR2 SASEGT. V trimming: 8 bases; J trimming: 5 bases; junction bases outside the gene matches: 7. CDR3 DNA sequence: TGTGCCAGCCCGGGCAGGGGGCCTACTGAAGCTTTCTTT. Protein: CASPGRGPTEAFF.

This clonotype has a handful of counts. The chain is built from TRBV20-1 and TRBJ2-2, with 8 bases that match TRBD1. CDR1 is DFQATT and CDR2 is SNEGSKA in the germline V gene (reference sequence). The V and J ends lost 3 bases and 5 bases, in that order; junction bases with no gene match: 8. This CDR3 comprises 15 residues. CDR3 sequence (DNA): TGCAGTGCTAGCGACCCCCGGACAGGGACCGGGGAGCTGTTTTTT. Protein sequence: CSASDPRTGTGELFF.

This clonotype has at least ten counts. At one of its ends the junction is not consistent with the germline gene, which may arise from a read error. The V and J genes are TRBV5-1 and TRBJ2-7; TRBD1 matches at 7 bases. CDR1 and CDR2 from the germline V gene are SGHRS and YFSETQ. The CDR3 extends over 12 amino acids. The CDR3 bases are TGCGCCAGCACCTTGACAGGGAACGAGCAGTACTTC. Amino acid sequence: CASTLTGNEQYF.

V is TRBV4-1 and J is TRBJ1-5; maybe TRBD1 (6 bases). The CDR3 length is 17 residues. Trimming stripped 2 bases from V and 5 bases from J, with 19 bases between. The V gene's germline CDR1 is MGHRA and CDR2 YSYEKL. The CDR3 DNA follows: TGCGCCAGCAGCCAATCAAGTGGCAGGGGCCTCCATCAGCCCCAGCATTTT. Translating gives CASSQSSGRGLHQPQHF.

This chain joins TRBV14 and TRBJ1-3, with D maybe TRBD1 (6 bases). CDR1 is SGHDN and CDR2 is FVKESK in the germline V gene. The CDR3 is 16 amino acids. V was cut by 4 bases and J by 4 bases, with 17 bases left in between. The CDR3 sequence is CASSRILGTYGNTIYF. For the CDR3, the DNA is TGTGCCAGCAGCCGGATCCTCGGGACATACGGAAACACCATATATTTT.

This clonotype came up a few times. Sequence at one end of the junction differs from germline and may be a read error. Here the CDR3 reads CASSLGTGRSYEQCF. The CDR3 nucleotides are TGTGCCAGCAGCTTAGGAACAGGCCGCTCCTACGAGCAGTGCTTC. The chain combines TRBV7-2 with TRBJ2-7, with D possibly being TRBD1 (5 bases). Per the germline V gene, CDR1 is SGHTA and CDR2 is FQGNSA. The CDR3 has 15 amino acids.

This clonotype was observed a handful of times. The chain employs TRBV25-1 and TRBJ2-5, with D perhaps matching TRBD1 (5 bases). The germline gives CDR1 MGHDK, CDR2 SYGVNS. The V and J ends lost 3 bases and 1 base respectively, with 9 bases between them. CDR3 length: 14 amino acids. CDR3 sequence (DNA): TGTGCCAGCAGTGACCCGACAGTCCAAGAGACCCAGTACTTC. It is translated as CASSDPTVQETQYF.

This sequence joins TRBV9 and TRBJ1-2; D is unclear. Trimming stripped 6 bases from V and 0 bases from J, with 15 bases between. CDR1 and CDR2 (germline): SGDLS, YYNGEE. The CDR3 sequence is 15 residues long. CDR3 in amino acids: CASTTGGKSNYGYTF. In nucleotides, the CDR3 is TGTGCCAGCACCACCGGCGGGAAATCTAACTATGGCTACACCTTC.

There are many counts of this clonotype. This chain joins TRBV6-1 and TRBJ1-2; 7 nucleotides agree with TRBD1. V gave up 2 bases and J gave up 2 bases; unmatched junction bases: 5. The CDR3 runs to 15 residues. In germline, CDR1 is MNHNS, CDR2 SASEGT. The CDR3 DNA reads TGTGCCAGCAGTGAACCGGGACAGTGGAACTATGGCTACACCTTC. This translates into CASSEPGQWNYGYTF.

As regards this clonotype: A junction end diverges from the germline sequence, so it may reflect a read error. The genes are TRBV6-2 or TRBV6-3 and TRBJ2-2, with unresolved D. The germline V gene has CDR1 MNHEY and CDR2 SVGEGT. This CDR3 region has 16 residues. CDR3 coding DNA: TGTGCCAGCAGTGACTCGGTAGGGACGAACACCGGGGAGCTGTTTTTT. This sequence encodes CASSDSVGTNTGELFF.

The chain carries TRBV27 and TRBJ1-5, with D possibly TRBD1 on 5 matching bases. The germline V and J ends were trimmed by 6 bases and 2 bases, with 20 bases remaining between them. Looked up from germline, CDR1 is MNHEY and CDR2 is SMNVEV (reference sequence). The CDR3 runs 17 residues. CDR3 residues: CASSLTPPGTGNQPQHF. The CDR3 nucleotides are TGTGCCAGCAGCCTCACCCCCCCGGGGACGGGCAATCAGCCCCAGCATTTT.

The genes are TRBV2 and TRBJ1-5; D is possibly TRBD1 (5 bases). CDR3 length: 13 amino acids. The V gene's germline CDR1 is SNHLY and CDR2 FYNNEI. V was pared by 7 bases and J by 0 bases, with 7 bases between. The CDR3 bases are TGTGCCAGCATGACAGATAGCAATCAGCCCCAGCATTTT. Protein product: CASMTDSNQPQHF.

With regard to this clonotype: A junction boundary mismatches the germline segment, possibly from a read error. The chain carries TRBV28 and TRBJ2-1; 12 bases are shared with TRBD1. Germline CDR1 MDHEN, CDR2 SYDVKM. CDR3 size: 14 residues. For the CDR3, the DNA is TGTGCCACTCAGGGACAGGGGGCTTACAATGAGCAGCTCTTC. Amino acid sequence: CATQGQGAYNEQLF.

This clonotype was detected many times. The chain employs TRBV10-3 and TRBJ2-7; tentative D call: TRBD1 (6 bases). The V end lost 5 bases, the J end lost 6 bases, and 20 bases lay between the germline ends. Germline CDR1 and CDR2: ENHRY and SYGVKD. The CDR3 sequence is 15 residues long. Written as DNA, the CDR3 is TGTGCCATCAGTCCAACAACAGGGATCCTAGCCGAGCAGTACTTC. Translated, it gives CAISPTTGILAEQYF.